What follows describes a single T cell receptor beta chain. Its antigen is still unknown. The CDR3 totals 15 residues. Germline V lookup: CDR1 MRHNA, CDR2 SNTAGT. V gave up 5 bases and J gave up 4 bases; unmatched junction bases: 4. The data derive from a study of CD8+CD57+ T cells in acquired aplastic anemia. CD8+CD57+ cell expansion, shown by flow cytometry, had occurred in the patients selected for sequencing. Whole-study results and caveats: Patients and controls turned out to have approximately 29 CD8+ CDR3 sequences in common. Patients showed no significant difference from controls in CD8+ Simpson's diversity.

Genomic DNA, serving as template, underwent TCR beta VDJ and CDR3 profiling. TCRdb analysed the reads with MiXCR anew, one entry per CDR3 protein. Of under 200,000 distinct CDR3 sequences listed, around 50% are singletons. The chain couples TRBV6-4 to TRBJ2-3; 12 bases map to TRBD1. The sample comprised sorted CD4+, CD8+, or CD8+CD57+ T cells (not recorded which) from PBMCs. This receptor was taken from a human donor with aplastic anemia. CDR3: CASSTGTGGADTQYF. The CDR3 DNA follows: TGTGCCAGCAGTACCGGGACAGGGGGCGCAGATACGCAGTATTTT.